This entry is about one T cell receptor (beta chain). This record comes from a study of blood T cell repertoires in COVID-19. The repertoire was sequenced with immunoSEQ multiplex PCR; TCRdb's copy has only in-frame clones and lacks some. The repertoire holds about 150,000 clones, with about 87% as singletons. Germline CDR1 reads LGHDT; CDR2 reads YNNKEL (reference sequence). The germline V and J ends were trimmed by 5 bases and 7 bases, with 17 bases remaining between them. The CDR3 has 14 amino acids. The sample comprised peripheral blood. The V call is TRBV3-1 (or the pseudogene TRBV3-2), the J call TRBJ1-1; D unresolved. The TCR was taken from a woman over 75 with COVID-19, enrolled during active disease. CDR3 protein: CASSALFPAGEAFF. In DNA form, the CDR3 reads TGTGCCAGCAGCGCACTTTTCCCGGCGGGTGAAGCTTTCTTT.